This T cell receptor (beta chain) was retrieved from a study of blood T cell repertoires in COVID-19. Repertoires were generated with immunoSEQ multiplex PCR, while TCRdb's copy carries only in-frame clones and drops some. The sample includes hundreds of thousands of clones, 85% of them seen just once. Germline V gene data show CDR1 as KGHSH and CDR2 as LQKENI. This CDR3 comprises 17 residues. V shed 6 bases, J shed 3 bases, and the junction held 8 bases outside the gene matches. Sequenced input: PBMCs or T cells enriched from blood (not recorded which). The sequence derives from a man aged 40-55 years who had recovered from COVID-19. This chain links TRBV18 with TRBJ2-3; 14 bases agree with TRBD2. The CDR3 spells CASSPGLAGVNTDTQYF. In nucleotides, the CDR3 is TGTGCCAGCTCCCCGGGACTAGCGGGAGTTAATACAGATACGCAGTATTTT.